This T cell receptor (beta chain) was documented in a study of CD8 T cells in ankylosing spondylitis. This clonotype was seen ten or more times. TCRdb passed the 5' RACE reads through MiXCR, listing each CDR3 protein once. The repertoire holds under 55,000 distinct CDR3 sequences, with less than 8.5% as singletons. Germline V gives CDR1 SQVTM, CDR2 ANQGSEA. With 2 bases removed from V and 8 bases from J, the gap between germline ends came to 9 bases. The CDR3 totals 12 residues. This chain links TRBV29-1 with TRBJ2-2; D unclear. The sequence was obtained from a female donor with ankylosing spondylitis or in good health (not recorded which). Sequencing was done on a sample of blood, either unsorted or a sorted T cell fraction (not recorded which). CDR3: CSVELLAGELFF. CDR3 in DNA: TGCAGCGTTGAATTGCTGGCGGGGGAGCTGTTTTTT.